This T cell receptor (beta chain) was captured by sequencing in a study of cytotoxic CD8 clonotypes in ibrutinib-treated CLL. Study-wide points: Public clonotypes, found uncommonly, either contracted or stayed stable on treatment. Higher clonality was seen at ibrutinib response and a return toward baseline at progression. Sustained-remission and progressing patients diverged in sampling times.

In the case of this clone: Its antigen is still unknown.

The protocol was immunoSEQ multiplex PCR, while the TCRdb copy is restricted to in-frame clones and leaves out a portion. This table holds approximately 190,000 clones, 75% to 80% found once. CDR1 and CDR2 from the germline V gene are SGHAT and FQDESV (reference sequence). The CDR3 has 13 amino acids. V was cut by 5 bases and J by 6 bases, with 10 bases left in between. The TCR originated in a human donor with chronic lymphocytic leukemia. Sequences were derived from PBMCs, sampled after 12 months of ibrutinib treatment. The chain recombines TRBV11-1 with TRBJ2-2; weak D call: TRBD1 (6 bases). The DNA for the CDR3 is TGTGCCAGCAGCCCCGGACAGCCCGGGGAGCTGTTTTTT. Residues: CASSPGQPGELFF.